The clone carrying this T cell receptor beta chain occurred a few times. Its antigen is not known. This CDR3 comprises 14 residues. Germline CDR1 reads ENHRY; CDR2 reads SYGVKD. V lost 4 bases and J lost 0, with 7 bases in between. These data belong to a study of T cell repertoires in cytomegalovirus infection. For the study at large: The authors relied on CMV epitopes, both recently identified HLA-C-restricted and well-studied HLA-B-restricted. CMV infection together with matching HLA type was indicated by public TCR beta signatures.

TCRdb called the reads again in MiXCR, with one record for every CDR3 protein. The data hold a few hundred thousand distinct CDR3 sequences, with roughly 28% observed a single time. Notes on the study in general: Identification of carriers of CMV plus the relevant HLA was achieved through cumulative public TCR beta family frequency. HLA-C-restricted CMV-specific TCR beta clonotypes prevailed in the ex vivo response.

J is TRBJ1-5 and V is TRBV10-3, with D unclear. This clonotype was sampled from a human donor in good health (CMV status not recorded). Some clones in this sample may be carry-over from other donors' samples. The sequencing used cultured PBMCs, collected from culture after CMV antigen stimulation. The CDR3 DNA is TGTGCCATCAGTGGAACAGATAGCAATCAGCCCCAGCATTTT. Its translation: CAISGTDSNQPQHF.